The rows below give T cell receptor beta chains drawn from one sample of a study of T cell changes during pregnancy in multiple sclerosis. Profiling relied on immunoSEQ multiplex PCR, and the TCRdb table lists in-frame clones only, not all of them. The table shows about 59,000 clones, with roughly 87% occurring only once. The specimen was peripheral blood, collected in the third trimester of pregnancy. These receptor sequences come from a female donor in good health, enrolled as a control in a pregnancy study. Each CDR3 is given with its conserved first and last residue. A D gene is named only where the DNA matches it firmly. For some rows the clone size is stated as once, few or many, or as a class when expanded; others skip it.

>TRBD1|.|TRBJ1-1|TRBV29-1
CSVGDRLSTEAFF
TGCAGCGTTGGGGACAGGCTTAGCACTGAAGCTTTCTTT
>TRBD1|.|TRBJ2-7|TRBV6-5
CASRVGTGSEQYF
TGTGCCAGCAGGGTCGGGACAGGGAGCGAGCAGTACTTC
>.|.|TRBJ1-2|TRBV19
CASSINGGMGGYTF
TGTGCCAGTAGTATAAACGGGGGAATGGGCGGCTACACCTTC
>.|.|TRBJ2-7|TRBV11-2
CASSAIRDSKRPYEQYF
TGTGCCAGCAGCGCTATCCGGGACTCCAAAAGACCCTACGAGCAGTACTTC
>TRBD1|once|TRBJ2-1|TRBV5-4
CASSGTASYNEQFF
TGTGCCAGCAGCGGGACAGCCTCCTACAATGAGCAGTTCTTC
>.|.|TRBJ1-2|TRBV27
CASSSSEAGVIGGYTF
TGTGCCAGCAGCTCGTCGGAGGCAGGGGTAATCGGTGGCTACACCTTC
>TRBD1|once|TRBJ1-1|TRBV29-1
CSVEDRGGGLPREAFF
TGCAGCGTTGAAGATCGAGGAGGGGGCCTCCCTCGAGAAGCTTTCTTT
>TRBD1|.|TRBJ1-1|TRBV11-2
CASSPRTGPLTEAFF
TGTGCCAGCAGCCCGCGGACAGGGCCGCTCACTGAAGCTTTCTTT
>.|.|TRBJ2-5|TRBV2
CASRTALGETQYF
TGTGCCAGCAGGACGGCACTAGGGGAGACCCAGTACTTC
>.|.|TRBJ1-4|TRBV6-5
CASSYDEGGANEKLFF
TGTGCCAGCAGTTACGACGAAGGGGGTGCTAATGAAAAACTGTTTTTT
>.|.|TRBJ1-2|TRBV6-4
CASRAGIGYGYTF
TGTGCCAGCAGGGCGGGGATCGGATATGGCTACACCTTC
>TRBD1|.|TRBJ1-2|TRBV25-1
CASSESRQGGGYTF
TGTGCCAGCAGTGAATCCCGACAGGGCGGTGGCTACACCTTC
>TRBD1|.|TRBJ2-2|TRBV6-1
CAIAGTGNTGELFF
TGTGCCATCGCCGGGACAGGGAACACCGGGGAGCTGTTTTTT
>TRBD2|.|TRBJ2-1|TRBV7-7
CASSPGTSADNEQFF
TGTGCCAGCAGCCCCGGGACTAGCGCTGACAATGAGCAGTTCTTC
>TRBD1|.|TRBJ2-7|TRBV30
CAYKQGTYEQYF
TGTGCCTACAAACAGGGGACCTACGAGCAGTACTTC
>.|once|TRBJ1-1|TRBV6-1
CASSERGPTEAFF
TGTGCCAGCAGTGAGCGGGGCCCCACTGAAGCTTTCTTT
>.|few|TRBJ1-1|TRBV19
CASSINRETEAFF
TGTGCCAGTAGTATCAACAGGGAAACTGAAGCTTTCTTT
>TRBD1|once|TRBJ1-5|TRBV18
CASSPPGQGLNQPQHF
TGTGCCAGCTCACCACCGGGACAGGGGTTGAACCAGCCCCAGCATTTT
>TRBD2|.|TRBJ2-7|TRBV30
CAWSVGGGGYEQYF
TGTGCCTGGAGTGTGGGCGGGGGGGGGTACGAGCAGTACTTC
>TRBD1|.|TRBJ2-6|TRBV15
CATSRSGTEVSGANVLTF
TGTGCCACCAGCAGATCCGGGACAGAAGTCTCTGGGGCCAACGTCCTGACTTTC
>.|.|TRBJ2-1|TRBV10-2
CASSDLGSYNEQFF
TGCGCCAGCAGTGATCTCGGCTCCTACAATGAGCAGTTCTTC
>.|.|TRBJ1-3|TRBV27
CASRRQGAGNTIYF
TGTGCCAGCCGAAGGCAGGGCGCCGGAAACACCATATATTTT
>TRBD2|.|TRBJ2-1|TRBV6-4
CASSDSLQGLAGARVPLREQFF
TGTGCCAGCAGTGACTCCTTGCAAGGACTAGCGGGAGCCAGAGTCCCCCTCAGAGAGCAGTTCTTC
>.|.|TRBJ1-1|TRBV27
CASTPGRRPVMNTEAFF
TGTGCCAGCACCCCTGGGAGGAGGCCGGTAATGAACACTGAAGCTTTCTTT
>.|.|TRBJ2-7|TRBV7-8
CASSLVAAIDEQYF
TGTGCCAGCAGCTTAGTAGCGGCCATAGACGAGCAGTACTTC
>.|.|TRBJ2-7|TRBV21-1
CASPRTAHPNEQYF
TGTGCCAGCCCCCGGACAGCCCACCCTAACGAGCAGTACTTC
>TRBD1|.|TRBJ1-3|TRBV5-1
CASSLGQGSSTIYF
TGCGCCAGCAGTTTGGGACAGGGATCCAGCACCATATATTTT
>.|few|TRBJ1-5|TRBV30
CAWGEGLDQPQHF
TGTGCCTGGGGGGAGGGGTTGGATCAGCCCCAGCATTTT
>TRBD1|.|TRBJ1-5|TRBV5-8
CASSFGTGPDQPQHF
TGTGCCAGCAGCTTCGGGACAGGCCCCGATCAGCCCCAGCATTTT
>TRBD2|.|TRBJ2-3|TRBV11-3
CASSLISGGPDTQYF
TGTGCCAGCAGCTTGATTAGCGGGGGCCCAGATACGCAGTATTTT
>.|.|TRBJ2-7|TRBV23-1
CASSQFLSGAYEQYF
TGCGCCAGCAGTCAATTCTTGTCTGGGGCATACGAGCAGTACTTC
>TRBD1|.|TRBJ1-2|TRBV7-2
CASSSQGGNYGYTF
TGTGCCAGCAGCTCACAGGGGGGAAACTATGGCTACACCTTC
>.|.|TRBJ1-4|TRBV19
CASSLLTVKNEKLFF
TGTGCCAGTAGTTTATTGACAGTCAAAAATGAAAAACTGTTTTTT
>TRBD2|.|TRBJ2-5|TRBV18
CASSPLGLVGETQYF
TGTGCCAGCTCACCACTGGGACTAGTAGGGGAGACCCAGTACTTC
>.|.|TRBJ1-6|TRBV6-5
CASSYSRSAPLHF
TGTGCCAGCAGTTACTCCCGGAGCGCACCCCTCCACTTT
>TRBD1|once|TRBJ1-1|TRBV11-3
CASSPGTGSPNTEAFF
TGTGCCAGCAGCCCAGGGACAGGGAGCCCTAACACTGAAGCTTTCTTT
>TRBD1|.|TRBJ1-1|TRBV4-2
CASLGQADTEAFF
TGTGCCAGCCTTGGACAGGCGGACACTGAAGCTTTCTTT
>.|.|TRBJ1-1|TRBV5-1
CASSLALQGGTEAFF
TGCGCCAGCAGCTTGGCGCTGCAGGGAGGCACTGAAGCTTTCTTT
>TRBD2|.|TRBJ2-1|TRBV5-1
CASSLGTSGNEQFF
TGCGCCAGCAGCTTAGGGACTAGCGGTAATGAGCAGTTCTTC
>.|.|TRBJ1-4|TRBV7-2
CASSLDVLNEKLFF
TGTGCCAGCAGCTTAGATGTCCTTAATGAAAAACTGTTTTTT
>TRBD1|.|TRBJ2-7|TRBV7-9
CASSTRTGGDSYEQYF
TGTGCCAGCAGCACTAGGACAGGGGGCGATTCTTACGAGCAGTACTTC
>.|.|TRBJ2-3|TRBV19
CASKLGPTRDTQYF
TGTGCCAGCAAGCTTGGGCCGACACGAGATACGCAGTATTTT
>.|.|TRBJ1-1|TRBV4-1
CASSQGSGRDTEAFF
TGCGCCAGCAGCCAGGGCAGCGGGAGGGACACTGAAGCTTTCTTT
>.|.|TRBJ2-1|TRBV10-1
CASSGSTRNEQFF
TGCGCCAGCAGTGGGTCAACTAGGAATGAGCAGTTCTTC
>.|few|TRBJ2-2|TRBV6-5
CASSSPGLTTGELFF
TGTGCCAGCAGTTCCCCGGGACTCACAACCGGGGAGCTGTTTTTT
>TRBD2|.|TRBJ2-7|TRBV5-1
CASSLGLAGTNFHYEQYF
TGCGCCAGCAGCTTGGGGCTAGCGGGGACAAACTTTCACTACGAGCAGTACTTC
>.|.|TRBJ1-1|TRBV6-5
CASSRNTGGVEAFF
TGTGCCAGCAGCCGCAACACGGGGGGGGTTGAAGCTTTCTTT
>.|.|TRBJ1-3|TRBV14
CASSQATGSGNTIYF
TGTGCCAGCAGCCAAGCAACGGGCTCTGGAAACACCATATATTTT
>.|.|TRBJ1-2|TRBV15
CATSRDGNRDGYTF
TGTGCCACCAGCAGAGATGGGAACAGGGATGGCTACACCTTC